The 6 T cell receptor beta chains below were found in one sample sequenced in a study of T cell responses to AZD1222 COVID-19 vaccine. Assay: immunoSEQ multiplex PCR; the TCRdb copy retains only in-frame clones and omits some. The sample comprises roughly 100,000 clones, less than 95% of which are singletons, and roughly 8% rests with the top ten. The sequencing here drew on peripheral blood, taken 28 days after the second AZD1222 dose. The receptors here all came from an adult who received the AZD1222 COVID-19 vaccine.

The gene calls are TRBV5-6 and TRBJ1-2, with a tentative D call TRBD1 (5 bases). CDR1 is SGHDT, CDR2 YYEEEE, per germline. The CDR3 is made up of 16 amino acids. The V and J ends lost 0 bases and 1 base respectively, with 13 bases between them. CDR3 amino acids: CASSLGTSTGNYGYTF. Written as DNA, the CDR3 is TGTGCCAGCAGCTTGGGGACATCGACCGGTAACTATGGCTACACCTTC.

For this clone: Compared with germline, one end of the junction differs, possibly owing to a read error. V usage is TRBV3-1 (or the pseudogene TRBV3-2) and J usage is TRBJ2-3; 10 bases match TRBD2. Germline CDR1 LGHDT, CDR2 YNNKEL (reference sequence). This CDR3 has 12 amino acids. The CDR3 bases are TGTGCCAGCAGCCAACCTACTAGCGGGGCCCATTTT. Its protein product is CASSQPTSGAHF.

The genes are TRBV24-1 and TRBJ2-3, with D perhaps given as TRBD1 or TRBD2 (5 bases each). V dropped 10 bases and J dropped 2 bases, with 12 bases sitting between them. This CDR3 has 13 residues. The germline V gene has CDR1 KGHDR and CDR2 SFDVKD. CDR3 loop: CATGDGPTDTQYF. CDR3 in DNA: TGTGCCACGGGGGACGGTCCCACAGATACGCAGTATTTT.

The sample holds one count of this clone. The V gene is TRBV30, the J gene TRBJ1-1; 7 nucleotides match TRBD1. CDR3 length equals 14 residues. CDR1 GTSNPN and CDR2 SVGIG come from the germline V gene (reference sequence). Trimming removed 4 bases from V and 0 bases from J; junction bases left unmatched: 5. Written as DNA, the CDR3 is TGTGCCTGGACCGAGGGGACAGTGAACACTGAAGCTTTCTTT. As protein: CAWTEGTVNTEAFF.

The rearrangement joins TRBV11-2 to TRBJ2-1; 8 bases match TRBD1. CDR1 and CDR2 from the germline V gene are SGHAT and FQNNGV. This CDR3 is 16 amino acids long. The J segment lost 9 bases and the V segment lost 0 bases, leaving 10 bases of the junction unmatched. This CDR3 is CASSLDRGQGAVEQFF. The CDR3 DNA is TGTGCCAGCAGCTTAGATCGGGGGCAGGGGGCGGTTGAGCAGTTCTTC.

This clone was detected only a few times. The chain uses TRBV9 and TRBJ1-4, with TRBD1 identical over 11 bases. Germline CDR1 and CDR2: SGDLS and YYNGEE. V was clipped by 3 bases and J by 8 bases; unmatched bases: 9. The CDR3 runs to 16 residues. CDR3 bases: TGTGCCAGCAGCGACCCTGGACAGGGGGCAAAGGAAAAACTGTTTTTT. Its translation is CASSDPGQGAKEKLFF.